Listed below are T cell receptor beta chains from one sample, sequenced in a study of PD-1 blockade in classical Hodgkin lymphoma. Clones were sequenced by immunoSEQ multiplex PCR, and TCRdb holds only the in-frame ones, with some missing. The sample yields tens of thousands of clones, roughly nine tenths seen once. The sample consisted of peripheral blood mononuclear cells (PBMCs), taken before the fourth cycle of nivolumab. Receptor source: a human donor with classical Hodgkin lymphoma. Both conserved end residues are part of each CDR3. D genes are given only for firm matches. Only part of the rows carry a size: once, few, many, or a class if the clone is expanded.

length: 15; V: TRBV27; D: .; J: TRBJ2-7; size: .; DNA: TGTGCCAGCAGTTTACAGCTAGCATCCCCCGACGAGCAGTACTTC; CDR3: CASSLQLASPDEQYF
length: 16; V: TRBV27; D: TRBD2; J: TRBJ2-3; size: .; DNA: TGTGCCAGCAGTATGATTGCTAGCGGGAGTGCAGATACGCAGTATTTT; CDR3: CASSMIASGSADTQYF
length: 15; V: TRBV27; D: TRBD1; J: TRBJ1-2; size: few; DNA: TGTGCCAGCAATCTCAGAGGACAGGGGGCAGGTGGCTACACCTTC; CDR3: CASNLRGQGAGGYTF
length: 15; V: TRBV18; D: .; J: TRBJ1-4; size: .; DNA: TGTGCCAGCTCTTCCAGACAGGCAACTAATGAAAAACTGTTTTTT; CDR3: CASSSRQATNEKLFF
length: 18; V: TRBV27; D: .; J: TRBJ2-3; size: .; DNA: TGTGCCAGCAGTTGGTCCCTTCGGACTTATTCTAGCACAGATACGCAGTATTTT; CDR3: CASSWSLRTYSSTDTQYF
length: 14; V: TRBV7-2; D: TRBD1; J: TRBJ2-7; size: .; DNA: TGTGCCAGCAGCCCTGACAGGGCCGCCTACGAGCAGTACTTC; CDR3: CASSPDRAAYEQYF
length: 13; V: TRBV2; D: .; J: TRBJ1-2; size: .; DNA: TGTGCCAGCAGTAAAGAATGGAGGGGTGGCTACACCTTC; CDR3: CASSKEWRGGYTF
length: 19; V: TRBV9; D: .; J: TRBJ1-3; size: .; DNA: TGTGCCAGCAGCGTGAATGTGGATCCGGGGCAGGCCTCTGGAAACACCATATATTTT; CDR3: CASSVNVDPGQASGNTIYF
length: 11; V: TRBV6-1; D: .; J: TRBJ1-1; size: .; DNA: TGTGCCACACAGACGAACACTGAAGCTTTCTTT; CDR3: CATQTNTEAFF
length: 14; V: TRBV5-1; D: .; J: TRBJ2-5; size: few; DNA: TGCGCCAGCAGCTTGGATATAACTCAAGAGACCCAGTACTTC; CDR3: CASSLDITQETQYF
length: 19; V: TRBV7-8; D: TRBD2; J: TRBJ2-1; size: .; DNA: TGTGCCAGCAGCTTATATCCCCGAGAGCGGGAGAGCTCCTACAATGAGCAGTTCTTC; CDR3: CASSLYPRERESSYNEQFF
length: 15; V: TRBV2; D: .; J: TRBJ1-5; size: .; DNA: TGTGCCAGCAGCGACCTAGGGAGAAGCAATCAGCCCCAGCATTTT; CDR3: CASSDLGRSNQPQHF
length: 14; V: TRBV28; D: .; J: TRBJ2-5; size: .; DNA: TGTGCCAGCAGTTTACCCCGAGGGGCCGAGACCCAGTACTTC; CDR3: CASSLPRGAETQYF
length: 16; V: TRBV28; D: TRBD2; J: TRBJ2-1; size: .; DNA: TGTGCCAGCAGTCCAAAACTAGCGGGGAAGTACAATGAGCAGTTCTTC; CDR3: CASSPKLAGKYNEQFF
length: 16; V: TRBV5-5; D: TRBD1; J: TRBJ2-2; size: once; DNA: TGTGCCAGCAGCTTGGGGGGGACAGCGAACACCGGGGAGCTGTTTTTT; CDR3: CASSLGGTANTGELFF
length: 13; V: TRBV11-2; D: TRBD2; J: TRBJ2-7; size: .; DNA: TGTGCCAGCAGCGGGAGGGCCACGAGCGAGCAGTACTTC; CDR3: CASSGRATSEQYF
length: 14; V: TRBV9; D: .; J: TRBJ2-7; size: .; DNA: TGTGCCAGCAGCGTCGACAGTTACTCCTACGAGCAGTACTTC; CDR3: CASSVDSYSYEQYF
length: 16; V: TRBV7-9; D: .; J: TRBJ1-2; size: .; DNA: TGTGCCAGCAGCTTTTTTAGCTCTGCGTCTAACTATGGCTACACCTTC; CDR3: CASSFFSSASNYGYTF
length: 16; V: TRBV9; D: TRBD1; J: TRBJ2-3; size: once; DNA: TGTGCCAGCAGCGTAGCTGGGACAGGGTCCGCAGATACGCAGTATTTT; CDR3: CASSVAGTGSADTQYF
length: 18; V: TRBV5-1; D: TRBD1; J: TRBJ1-2; size: .; DNA: TGCGCCAGCAGCTTGGGCGTTAGGGGACAGCTCACTAACTATGGCTACACCTTC; CDR3: CASSLGVRGQLTNYGYTF
length: 18; V: TRBV15; D: TRBD2; J: TRBJ2-3; size: .; DNA: TGTGCCACCAGCAGTTTACTTGGGACTAGCGGGAAGCGGGATACGCAGTATTTT; CDR3: CATSSLLGTSGKRDTQYF
length: 15; V: TRBV29-1; D: TRBD1; J: TRBJ1-2; size: .; DNA: TGCAGCGTTTGGGGACAGGGGGCGCACAGCTATGGCTACACCTTC; CDR3: CSVWGQGAHSYGYTF
length: 14; V: TRBV13; D: TRBD2; J: TRBJ2-7; size: .; DNA: TGTGCCAGCAGACTAGCGATCCCCTCCTACGAGCAGTACTTC; CDR3: CASRLAIPSYEQYF
length: 11; V: TRBV9; D: .; J: TRBJ2-1; size: .; DNA: TGTGCCAGCAGCACTGGACTCGAGCAGTTCTTC; CDR3: CASSTGLEQFF
length: 14; V: TRBV7-9; D: .; J: TRBJ1-2; size: .; DNA: TGTGCCAGCAGCTTAGTTGCAGGGCCCTATGGCTACACCTTC; CDR3: CASSLVAGPYGYTF
length: 14; V: TRBV6-5; D: TRBD1; J: TRBJ1-2; size: .; DNA: TGTGCCAGCAGTGCGATACAGGGGACCTATGGCTACACCTTC; CDR3: CASSAIQGTYGYTF
length: 15; V: TRBV7-8; D: TRBD2; J: TRBJ2-3; size: .; DNA: TGTGCCAGCAGTCAGACTAGCGGGAGTTCAGATACGCAGTATTTT; CDR3: CASSQTSGSSDTQYF
length: 17; V: TRBV11-2; D: TRBD2; J: TRBJ2-1; size: .; DNA: TGTGCCAGCAGCTTAGATGCGACTAGCGGGAGTAGGCATGAGCAGTTCTTC; CDR3: CASSLDATSGSRHEQFF
length: 17; V: TRBV4-3; D: .; J: TRBJ1-4; size: .; DNA: TGCGCCAGCAGCCAAGAGTTGCCAGCCTCGGGTAATGAAAAACTGTTTTTT; CDR3: CASSQELPASGNEKLFF